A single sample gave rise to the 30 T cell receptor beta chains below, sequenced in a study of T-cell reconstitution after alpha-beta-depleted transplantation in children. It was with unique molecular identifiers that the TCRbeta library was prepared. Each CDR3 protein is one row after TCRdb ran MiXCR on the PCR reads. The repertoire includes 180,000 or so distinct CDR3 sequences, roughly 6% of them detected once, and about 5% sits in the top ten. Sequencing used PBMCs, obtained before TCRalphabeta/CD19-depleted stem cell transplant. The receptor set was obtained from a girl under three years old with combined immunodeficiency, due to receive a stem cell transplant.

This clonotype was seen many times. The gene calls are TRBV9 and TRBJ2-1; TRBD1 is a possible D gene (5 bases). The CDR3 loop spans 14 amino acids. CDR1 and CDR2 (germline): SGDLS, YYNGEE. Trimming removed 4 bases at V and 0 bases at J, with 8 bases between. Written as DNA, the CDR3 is TGTGCCAGCAGCACGACAGACTCCTACAATGAGCAGTTCTTC. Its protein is CASSTTDSYNEQFF. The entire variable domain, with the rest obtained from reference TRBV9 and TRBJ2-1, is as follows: DSGVTQTPKHLITATGQRVTLRCSPRSGDLSVYWYQQSLDQGLQFLIQYYNGEERAKGNILERFSAQQFPDLHSELNLSSLELGDSALYFCASSTTDSYNEQFFGPGTRLTVL.

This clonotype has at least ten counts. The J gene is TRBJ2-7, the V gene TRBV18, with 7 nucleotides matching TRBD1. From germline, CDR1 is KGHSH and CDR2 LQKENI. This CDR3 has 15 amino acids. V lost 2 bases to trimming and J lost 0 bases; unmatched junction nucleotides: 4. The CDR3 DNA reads TGTGCCAGCTCACCAGCGGCAGGGGGCTCCTACGAGCAGTACTTC. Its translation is CASSPAAGGSYEQYF.

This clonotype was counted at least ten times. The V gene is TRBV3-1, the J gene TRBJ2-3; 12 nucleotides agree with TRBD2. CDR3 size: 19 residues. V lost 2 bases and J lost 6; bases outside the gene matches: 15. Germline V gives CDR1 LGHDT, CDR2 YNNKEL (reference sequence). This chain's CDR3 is CASSQNAWTSGAFADTQYF. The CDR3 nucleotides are TGTGCCAGCAGCCAAAACGCGTGGACTAGCGGGGCCTTTGCTGATACGCAGTATTTT.

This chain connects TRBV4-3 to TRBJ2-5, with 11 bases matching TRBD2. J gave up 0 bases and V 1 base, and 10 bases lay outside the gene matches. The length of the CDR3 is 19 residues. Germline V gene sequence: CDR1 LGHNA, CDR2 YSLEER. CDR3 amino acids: CASSQGGRLAGLHQETQYF. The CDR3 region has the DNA TGCGCCAGCAGCCAAGGAGGCCGACTAGCGGGGTTACACCAAGAGACCCAGTACTTC.

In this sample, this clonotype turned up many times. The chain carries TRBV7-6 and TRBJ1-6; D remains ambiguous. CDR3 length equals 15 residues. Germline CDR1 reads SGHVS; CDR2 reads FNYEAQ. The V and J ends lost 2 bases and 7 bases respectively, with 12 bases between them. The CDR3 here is CASSLSDGWNSPLHF. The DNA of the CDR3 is TGTGCCAGCAGCTTATCGGACGGGTGGAATTCACCCCTCCACTTT.

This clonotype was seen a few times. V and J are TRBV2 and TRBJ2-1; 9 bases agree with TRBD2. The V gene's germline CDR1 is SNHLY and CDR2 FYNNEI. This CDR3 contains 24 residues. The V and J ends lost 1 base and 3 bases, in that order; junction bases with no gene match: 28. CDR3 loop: CASSEGVVVSWTSELEGGYNEQFF. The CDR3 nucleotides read TGTGCCAGCAGTGAAGGAGTAGTTGTTTCTTGGACTAGCGAGTTAGAAGGTGGCTACAATGAGCAGTTCTTC.

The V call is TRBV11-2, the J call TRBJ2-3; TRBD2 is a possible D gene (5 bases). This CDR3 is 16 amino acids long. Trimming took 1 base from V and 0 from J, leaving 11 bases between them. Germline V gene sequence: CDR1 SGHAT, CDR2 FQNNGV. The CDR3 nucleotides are TGTGCCAGCAGCTTAGTTAGCGCCTCTAGCACAGATACGCAGTATTTT. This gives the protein CASSLVSASSTDTQYF.

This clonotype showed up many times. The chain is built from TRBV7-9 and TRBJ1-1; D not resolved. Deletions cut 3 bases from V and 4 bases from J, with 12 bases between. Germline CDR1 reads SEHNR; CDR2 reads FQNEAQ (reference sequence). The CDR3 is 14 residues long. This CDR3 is CASSLLEEATEAFF. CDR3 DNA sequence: TGTGCCAGCAGCTTGCTGGAGGAGGCCACTGAAGCTTTCTTT.

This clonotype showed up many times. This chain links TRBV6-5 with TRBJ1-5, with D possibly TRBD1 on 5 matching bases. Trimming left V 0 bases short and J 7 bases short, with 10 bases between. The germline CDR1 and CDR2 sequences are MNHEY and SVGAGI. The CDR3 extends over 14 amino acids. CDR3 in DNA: TGTGCCAGCAGTTACTCGCGGGGCTGGCAGCCCCAGCATTTT. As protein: CASSYSRGWQPQHF.

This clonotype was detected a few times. Here the CDR3 reads CASRLRNTEAFF. The CDR3 nucleotides are TGTGCCAGCAGACTGCGGAACACTGAAGCTTTCTTT. The rearrangement joins TRBV28 to TRBJ1-1; D is unresolved. The CDR3 spans 12 residues. V was clipped by 6 bases and J by 1 base, with 6 bases between them. Germline V gene data show CDR1 as MDHEN and CDR2 as SYDVKM.

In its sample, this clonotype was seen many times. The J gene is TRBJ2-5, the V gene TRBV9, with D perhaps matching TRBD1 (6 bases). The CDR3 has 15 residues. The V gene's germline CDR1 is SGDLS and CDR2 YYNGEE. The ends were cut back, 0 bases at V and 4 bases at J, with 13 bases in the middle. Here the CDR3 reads CASSVGGRGRETQYF. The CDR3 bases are TGTGCCAGCAGCGTAGGAGGCAGGGGACGAGAGACCCAGTACTTC.

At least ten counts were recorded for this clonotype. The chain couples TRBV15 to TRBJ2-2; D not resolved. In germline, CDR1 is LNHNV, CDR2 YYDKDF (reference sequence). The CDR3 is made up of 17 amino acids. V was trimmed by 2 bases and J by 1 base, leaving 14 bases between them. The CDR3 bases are TGTGCCACCAGCAGACCGCCTCCGGACGGGAACACCGGGGAGCTGTTTTTT. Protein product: CATSRPPPDGNTGELFF.

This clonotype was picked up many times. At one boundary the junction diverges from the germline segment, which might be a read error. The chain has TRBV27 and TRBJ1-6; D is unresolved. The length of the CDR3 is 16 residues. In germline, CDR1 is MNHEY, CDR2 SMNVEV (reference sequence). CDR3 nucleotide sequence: TGTGCCAGCAGATTTTCCCCGGACTCCTATACTTCACCCCTCCACTTT. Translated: CASRFSPDSYTSPLHF.

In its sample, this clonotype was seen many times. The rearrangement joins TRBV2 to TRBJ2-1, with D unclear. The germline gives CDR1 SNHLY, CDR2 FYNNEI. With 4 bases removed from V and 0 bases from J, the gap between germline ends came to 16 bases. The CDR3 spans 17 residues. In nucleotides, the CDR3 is TGTGCCAGCAGTGCGTACCTACTGAACCCCTCCTACAATGAGCAGTTCTTC. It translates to CASSAYLLNPSYNEQFF.

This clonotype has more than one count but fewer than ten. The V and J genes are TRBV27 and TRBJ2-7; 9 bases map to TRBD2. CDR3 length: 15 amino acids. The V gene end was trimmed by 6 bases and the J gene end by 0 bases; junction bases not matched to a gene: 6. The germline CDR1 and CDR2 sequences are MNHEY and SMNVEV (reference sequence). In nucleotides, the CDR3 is TGTGCCAGCAGCTGGGGACTAGCTTCCTCCTACGAGCAGTACTTC. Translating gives CASSWGLASSYEQYF.

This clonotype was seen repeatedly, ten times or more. In DNA form, the CDR3 reads TGTGCCAGCAGCCCGAGACTAGGGTCTTCAGATACGCAGTATTTT. Residues: CASSPRLGSSDTQYF. This chain uses TRBV12-3 or TRBV12-4 with TRBJ2-3; weak D call: TRBD2 (6 bases). The CDR3 is made up of 15 amino acids. V lost 6 bases to trimming and J lost 4 bases, with 17 bases between them.

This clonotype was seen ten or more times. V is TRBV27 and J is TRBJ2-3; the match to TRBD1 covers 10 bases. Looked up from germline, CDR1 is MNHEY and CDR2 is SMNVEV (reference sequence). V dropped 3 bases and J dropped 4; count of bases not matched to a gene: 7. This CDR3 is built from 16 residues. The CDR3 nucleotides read TGTGCCAGCAGTTTCCCGACAGGGGGCAATGCAGATACGCAGTATTTT. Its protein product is CASSFPTGGNADTQYF.

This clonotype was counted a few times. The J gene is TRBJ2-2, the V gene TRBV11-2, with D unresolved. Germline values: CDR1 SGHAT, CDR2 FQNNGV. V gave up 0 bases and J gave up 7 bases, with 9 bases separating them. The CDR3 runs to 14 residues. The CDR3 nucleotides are TGTGCCAGCAGCTTAGATTTAGTCGGCGGGGAGCTGTTTTTT. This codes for CASSLDLVGGELFF.

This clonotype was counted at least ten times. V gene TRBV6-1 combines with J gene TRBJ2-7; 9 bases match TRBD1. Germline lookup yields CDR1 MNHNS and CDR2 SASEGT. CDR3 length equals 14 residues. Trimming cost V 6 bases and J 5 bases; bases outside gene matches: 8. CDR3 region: CASRPYRGPNEQYF. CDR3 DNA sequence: TGTGCCAGCAGGCCCTACAGGGGGCCCAACGAGCAGTACTTC.

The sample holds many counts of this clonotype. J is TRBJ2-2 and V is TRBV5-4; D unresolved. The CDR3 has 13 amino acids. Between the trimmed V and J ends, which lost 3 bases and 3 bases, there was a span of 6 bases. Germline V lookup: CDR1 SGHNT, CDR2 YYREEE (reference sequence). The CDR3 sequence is CASSSDYTGELFF. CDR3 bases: TGTGCCAGCAGCTCCGATTACACCGGGGAGCTGTTTTTT.

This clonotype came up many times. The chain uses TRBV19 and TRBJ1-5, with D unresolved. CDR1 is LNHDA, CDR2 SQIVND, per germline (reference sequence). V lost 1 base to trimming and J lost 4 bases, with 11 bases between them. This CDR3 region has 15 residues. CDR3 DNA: TGTGCCAGTAGTATAGGGTATGGAAATAATCAGCCCCAGCATTTT. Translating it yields CASSIGYGNNQPQHF. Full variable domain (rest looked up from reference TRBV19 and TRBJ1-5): DGGITQSPKYLFRKEGQNVTLSCEQNLNHDAMYWYRQDPGQGLRLIYYSQIVNDFQKGDIAEGYSVSREKKESFPLTVTSAQKNPTAFYLCASSIGYGNNQPQHFGDGTRLSIL.

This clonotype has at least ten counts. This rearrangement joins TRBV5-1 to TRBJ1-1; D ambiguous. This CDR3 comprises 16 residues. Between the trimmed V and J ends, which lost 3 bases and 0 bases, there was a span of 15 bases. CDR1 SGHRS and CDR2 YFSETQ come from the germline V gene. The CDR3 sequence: CASSYDRLGMNTEAFF. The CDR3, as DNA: TGCGCCAGCAGCTACGACCGTCTTGGGATGAACACTGAAGCTTTCTTT.

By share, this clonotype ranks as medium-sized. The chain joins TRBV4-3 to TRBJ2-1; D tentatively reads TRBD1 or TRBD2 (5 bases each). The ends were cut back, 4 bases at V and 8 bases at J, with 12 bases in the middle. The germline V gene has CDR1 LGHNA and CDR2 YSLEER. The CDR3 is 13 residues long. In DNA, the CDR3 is TGCGCCAGCAGCCGGGAGCTGGGGGATGAGCAGTTCTTC. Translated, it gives CASSRELGDEQFF.

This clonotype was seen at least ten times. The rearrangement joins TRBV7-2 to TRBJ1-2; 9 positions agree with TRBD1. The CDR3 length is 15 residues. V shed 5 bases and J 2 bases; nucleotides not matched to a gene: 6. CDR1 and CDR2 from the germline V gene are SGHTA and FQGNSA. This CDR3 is CASSINRGPNYGYTF. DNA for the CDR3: TGTGCCAGCAGCATAAACAGGGGGCCAAACTATGGCTACACCTTC.

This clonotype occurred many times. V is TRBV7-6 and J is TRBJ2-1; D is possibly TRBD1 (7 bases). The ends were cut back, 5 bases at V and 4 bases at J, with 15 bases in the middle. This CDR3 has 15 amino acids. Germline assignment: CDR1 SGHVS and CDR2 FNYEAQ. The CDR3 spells CASSPGGDRYNEQFF. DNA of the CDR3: TGTGCCAGCAGCCCGGGCGGGGACAGATACAATGAGCAGTTCTTC.

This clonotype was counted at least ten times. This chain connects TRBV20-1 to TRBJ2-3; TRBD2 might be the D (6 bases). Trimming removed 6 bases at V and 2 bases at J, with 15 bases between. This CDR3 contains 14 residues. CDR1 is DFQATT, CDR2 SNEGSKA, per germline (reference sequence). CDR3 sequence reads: CSALARELTDTQYF. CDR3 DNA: TGCAGTGCATTAGCACGGGAGCTCACAGATACGCAGTATTTT.

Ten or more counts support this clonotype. The CDR3 nucleotides are TGTGCCAGCAGCCCCATCATAGCGGGAGGGGGTGAGCAGTTCTTC. Protein sequence: CASSPIIAGGGEQFF. The chain is built from TRBV7-2 and TRBJ2-1; 11 bases match TRBD2. CDR1 is SGHTA, CDR2 FQGNSA, per germline. The V and J ends lost 5 bases and 9 bases, in that order; junction bases with no gene match: 9. The CDR3 runs to 15 residues.

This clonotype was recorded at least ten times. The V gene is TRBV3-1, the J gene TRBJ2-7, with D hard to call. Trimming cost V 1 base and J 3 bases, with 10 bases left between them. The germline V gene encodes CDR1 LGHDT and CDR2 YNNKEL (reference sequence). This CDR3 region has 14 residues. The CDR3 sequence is CASSQGTSIYEQYF. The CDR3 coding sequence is TGTGCCAGCAGCCAAGGGACGTCGATCTACGAGCAGTACTTC.

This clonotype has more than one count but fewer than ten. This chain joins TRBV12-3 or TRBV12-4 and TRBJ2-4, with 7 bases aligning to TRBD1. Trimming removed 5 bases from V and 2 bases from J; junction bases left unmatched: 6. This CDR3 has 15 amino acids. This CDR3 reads CASSDRVMTKNIQYF. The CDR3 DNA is TGTGCCAGCAGTGACAGGGTGATGACCAAAAACATTCAGTACTTC.

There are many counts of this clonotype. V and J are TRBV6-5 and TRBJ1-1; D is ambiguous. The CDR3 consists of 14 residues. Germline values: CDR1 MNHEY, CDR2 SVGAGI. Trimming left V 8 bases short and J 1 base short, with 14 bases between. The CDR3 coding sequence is TGTGCCAGCGGCCAGACACGACAGAACACTGAAGCTTTCTTT. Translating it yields CASGQTRQNTEAFF.